The 10 T cell receptor beta chains presented below share a single source sample, sequenced in a study of T cells after yellow fever vaccination. One entry per CDR3 protein, called by TCRdb with MiXCR from the 5' RACE reads. The data contain tens of thousands of distinct CDR3 sequences, 7.5% to 9% of them singletons. The specimen was CD8+ T cells sorted from PBMCs, collected on the day of the yellow fever booster vaccination. The receptor source for this set is a man aged 30 to 45 who received the YFV17D yellow fever vaccine.

The J gene is TRBJ2-1, the V gene TRBV20-1, with TRBD2 identical over 11 bases. CDR1 and CDR2 (germline): DFQATT, SNEGSKA (reference sequence). Trimming cost V 5 bases and J 7 bases; bases outside gene matches: 10. The CDR3 has 15 residues. CDR3 protein: CSAYGIAGGGNEQFF. The CDR3 DNA reads as TGCAGTGCTTATGGTATAGCGGGAGGGGGTAATGAGCAGTTCTTC.

This clonotype has only a few counts. In nucleotides, the CDR3 is TGCGCCAGCAGCTCGCGGGACGGCTACGAGCAGTACTTC. It yields the protein CASSSRDGYEQYF. The chain employs TRBV5-1 and TRBJ2-7; D possibly corresponds to TRBD2 (6 bases). The germline gives CDR1 SGHRS, CDR2 YFSETQ. Trimming cost V 3 bases and J 3 bases, with 10 bases left between them. The CDR3 sequence is 13 residues long.

There are many counts of this clonotype. This CDR3 is CASSVSAWGQETQYF. CDR3 sequence (DNA): TGTGCCAGCAGCGTAAGCGCTTGGGGGCAAGAGACCCAGTACTTC. The rearrangement joins TRBV9 to TRBJ2-5; D could derive from TRBD1 or TRBD2 (5 bases each). The CDR3 totals 15 residues. CDR1 is SGDLS, CDR2 YYNGEE, per germline. The V end was cut by 1 base, the J end by 2 bases, with 12 bases between.

J is TRBJ1-3 and V is TRBV27, with D maybe TRBD1 (6 bases). The CDR3 totals 14 residues. V was pared by 4 bases and J by 4 bases, with 11 bases between. Germline CDR1 is MNHEY and CDR2 is SMNVEV (reference sequence). The CDR3 nucleotides are TGTGCCAGCAGTTCTACAGGGACCGGAAACACCATATATTTT. This codes for CASSSTGTGNTIYF.

This clonotype showed up just a few times. The chain recombines TRBV2 with TRBJ2-1, with D possibly matching TRBD2 (6 bases). Germline V gives CDR1 SNHLY, CDR2 FYNNEI. V shed 5 bases and J shed 8 bases, with 16 bases lying between them. The CDR3 consists of 14 residues. The CDR3 loop reads CASSNPGVRDEQFF. Here the CDR3 DNA reads TGTGCCAGCAGTAACCCGGGGGTGCGGGATGAGCAGTTCTTC.

The chain employs TRBV9 and TRBJ2-7; possibly TRBD1 for D (7 bases). V was clipped by 4 bases and J by 4 bases, with 21 bases between them. CDR1 SGDLS and CDR2 YYNGEE come from the germline V gene. The CDR3 runs to 16 residues. CDR3 sequence (DNA): TGTGCCAGCAGCCCCGCAGGGGGACTCAATATTTACGAGCAGTACTTC. Protein product: CASSPAGGLNIYEQYF.

This clonotype was counted between two and nine times. This chain links TRBV27 with TRBJ2-4; 8 bases line up with TRBD1. Germline CDR1 reads MNHEY; CDR2 reads SMNVEV (reference sequence). V shed 5 bases, J shed 8 bases, and the junction held 8 bases outside the gene matches. The CDR3 spans 14 residues. CDR3 coding DNA: TGTGCCAGCAGTCAACAGACAGGGGTGGACATTCAGTACTTC. This codes for CASSQQTGVDIQYF.

This clonotype has just a few counts. CDR3 sequence (DNA): TGTGCCAGCAGTTACTCGCTGGGAGCCTATAATTCACCCCTCCACTTT. It is translated as CASSYSLGAYNSPLHF. The chain couples TRBV6-5 to TRBJ1-6; D is undetermined. Germline loops: CDR1 MNHEY, CDR2 SVGAGI. This CDR3 has 16 residues. Deletions cut 0 bases from V and 2 bases from J, with 8 bases between.

The chain has TRBV5-4 and TRBJ2-3, with D hard to call. Germline CDR1 SGHNT, CDR2 YYREEE (reference sequence). The CDR3 has 13 residues. V shed 2 bases and J shed 4 bases, with 8 bases lying between them. The CDR3 sequence: CASSFGEADTQYF. CDR3 nucleotides: TGTGCCAGCAGCTTCGGCGAGGCAGATACGCAGTATTTT.

In its sample, this clonotype was seen a few times. V is TRBV7-3 and J is TRBJ2-2; D gene uncertain. The germline CDR1 and CDR2 sequences are SGHTA and FQGTGA. Trimming shortened V by 2 bases and J by 4 bases, and 5 bases separated the two germline ends. The CDR3 length is 13 residues. This chain's CDR3 is CASSLYPTGELFF. In nucleotides, the CDR3 is TGTGCCAGCAGCTTATATCCCACCGGGGAGCTGTTTTTT.